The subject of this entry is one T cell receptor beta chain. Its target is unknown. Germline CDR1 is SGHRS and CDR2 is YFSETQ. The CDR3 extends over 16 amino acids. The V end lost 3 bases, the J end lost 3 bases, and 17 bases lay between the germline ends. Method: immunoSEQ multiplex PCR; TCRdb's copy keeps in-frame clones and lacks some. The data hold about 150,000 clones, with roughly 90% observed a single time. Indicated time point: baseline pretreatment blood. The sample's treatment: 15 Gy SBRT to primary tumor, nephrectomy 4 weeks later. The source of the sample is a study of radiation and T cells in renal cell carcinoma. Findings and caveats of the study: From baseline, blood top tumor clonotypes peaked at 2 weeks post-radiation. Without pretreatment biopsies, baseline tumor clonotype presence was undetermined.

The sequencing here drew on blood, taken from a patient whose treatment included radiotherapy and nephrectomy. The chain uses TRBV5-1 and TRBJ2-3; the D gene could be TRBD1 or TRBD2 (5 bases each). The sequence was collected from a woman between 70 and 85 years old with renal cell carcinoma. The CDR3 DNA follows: TGCGCCAGCAGCTCCTCCGGGACCAAGACTACAGATACGCAGTATTTT. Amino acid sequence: CASSSSGTKTTDTQYF.